This TCR beta chain is from a study of Ad26.COV2.S vaccination and SARS-CoV-2 variants. The treatment denotes: roughly 19 received Ad26.COV2.S at low or high dose, single or two shots; 5 received placebo; per-sample allocation not given. It was on day 63 after the first vaccine or placebo injection that samples were taken. TCRdb's table, derived via immunoSEQ multiplex PCR, lists solely in-frame clones and lacks some. The sample has approximately 420,000 clones; 88% are singletons. The sequencing here drew on peripheral blood, taken in a trial of Ad26.COV2.S vaccine versus placebo. The receptor's source is a person aged 18-65 years who received the Ad26.COV2.S COVID-19 vaccine or a placebo.

As DNA, the CDR3 is TGCAGCGTTGGGGTCAGGGACAGGGGCCACAATGAGCAGTTCTTC. Its protein product is CSVGVRDRGHNEQFF. The chain couples TRBV29-1 to TRBJ2-1; 10 nucleotides match TRBD1. The CDR3 is 15 residues long. Trimming took 4 bases from V and 5 from J; bases not matched to a gene: 8. Germline V gives CDR1 SQVTM, CDR2 ANQGSEA.